Each of the 22 T cell receptor beta chains below was sequenced from the same sample in a study of beta chain features in type 1 diabetes (dated by TCRdb to the late 2010s). Receptors were amplified or captured by the immunoSEQ multiplex PCR assay. The entire isolated RNA was reverse transcribed using the High Capacity cDNA Reverse Transcription Kit, and thus expressed TCRB transcripts were sequenced. TCRdb limited this immuneACCESS table to in-frame rearrangements with V and J called. A share of clones is missing; checked studies link under half to unresolved V genes, and the rest is unexplained. Across this sample there are just over 150,000 clones, with roughly 11% seen only once. The top ten hold 2% to 2.5% of the sample. Sequencing input: central memory CD4+ T cells from blood. The receptors were gathered from a man aged 18 to 30 in good health.

As to this clone: A much larger clonotype is one base distant, so this may be a read error. The chain recombines TRBV9 with TRBJ2-5; no clear D. V shed 3 bases and J shed 0 bases, with 0 bases lying between them. Germline CDR1 and CDR2: SGDLS and YYNGEE. CDR3 length: 11 amino acids. CDR3 loop: CASSDQETQYF. CDR3 nucleotides: TGTGCCAGCAGCGACCAAGAGACCCAGTACTTC.

V and J are TRBV18 and TRBJ1-5, with 9 bases lining up with TRBD1. The V and J ends lost 1 base and 10 bases, in that order; junction bases with no gene match: 8. Germline V gene sequence: CDR1 KGHSH, CDR2 LQKENI. The CDR3 has 15 residues. The CDR3 DNA reads TGTGCCAGCTCACCACTTACAGGGGGCTCCCAACCCCAGCATTTT. It encodes CASSPLTGGSQPQHF.

This clone came up a few times. The chain is built from TRBV7-3 and TRBJ1-5, with D hard to call. Per the germline V gene, CDR1 is SGHTA and CDR2 is FQGTGA. The CDR3 covers 13 residues. V was shortened by 5 bases and J by 7 bases, with 12 bases between the two germline ends. The DNA for the CDR3 is TGTGCCAGCAGCCCACGGGCCGGGCAGCCCCAGCATTTT. Encoded protein: CASSPRAGQPQHF.

This clone was counted between two and nine times. This chain links TRBV5-1 with TRBJ2-1; a possible D gene is TRBD2 (6 bases). Deletions cut 0 bases from V and 0 bases from J, with 7 bases between. The CDR3 totals 15 residues. Germline V gene lookup returns CDR1 SGHRS and CDR2 YFSETQ. CDR3 region: CASSLVGSSYNEQFF. The DNA for the CDR3 is TGCGCCAGCAGCTTGGTCGGGAGCTCCTACAATGAGCAGTTCTTC.

This chain links TRBV5-4 with TRBJ1-6; perhaps TRBD1 as D (6 bases). The CDR3 is 16 residues long. Per germline, CDR1 SGHNT and CDR2 YYREEE (reference sequence). Deletions cut 1 base from V and 2 bases from J, with 10 bases between. The CDR3 is CASSLTGRTYNSPLHF. The CDR3 DNA is TGTGCCAGCAGCTTGACAGGGAGGACCTATAATTCACCCCTCCACTTT.

The sample holds a few counts of this clone. The chain recombines TRBV6-5 with TRBJ2-3; no clear D gene. The germline V and J ends were trimmed by 5 bases and 1 base, with 10 bases remaining between them. This CDR3 contains 14 residues. Germline CDR1 reads MNHEY; CDR2 reads SVGAGI. The CDR3 DNA reads TGTGCCAGCAGTCCCGGGTGGGGCACAGATACGCAGTATTTT. This encodes CASSPGWGTDTQYF.

The rearrangement joins TRBV7-9 to TRBJ2-7, with unresolved D. Germline V gives CDR1 SEHNR, CDR2 FQNEAQ (reference sequence). CDR3 length equals 14 residues. V was trimmed by 4 bases and J by 2 bases, leaving 12 bases between them. CDR3 DNA sequence: TGTGCCAGCAGCTCTACCGACGGTACCTACGAGCAGTACTTC. This encodes CASSSTDGTYEQYF.

The sample holds a few counts of this clone. The chain has TRBV9 and TRBJ2-3, with TRBD2 matching 9 bases. The CDR3 runs 17 residues. CDR1 SGDLS and CDR2 YYNGEE come from the germline V gene. The V gene end was trimmed by 0 bases and the J gene end by 2 bases; junction bases not matched to a gene: 7. Here the CDR3 reads CASSVDPSGVVTDTQYF. For the CDR3, the DNA is TGTGCCAGCAGCGTAGACCCTAGCGGGGTTGTCACAGATACGCAGTATTTT.

This clone has just one count. A much larger clonotype is one base distant, so this may be a read error. The rearrangement joins TRBV27 to TRBJ2-5; no definite D call. The CDR3 is made up of 13 amino acids. Germline V gives CDR1 MNHEY, CDR2 SMNVEV (reference sequence). V dropped 5 bases and J dropped 7 bases, with 14 bases sitting between them. In DNA, the CDR3 is TGTGCCAGCAGTCCCGAGACCCGAGGGACCCAGTACTTC. Translated: CASSPETRGTQYF.

This chain joins TRBV7-2 and TRBJ1-4; D is unresolved. The CDR3 sequence is 15 residues long. The V end lost 1 base, the J end lost 8 bases, and 14 bases lay between the germline ends. The germline V gene encodes CDR1 SGHTA and CDR2 FQGNSA. CDR3 DNA: TGTGCCAGCAGCTTAGGGCGGGGTCTTGGGGAAAAACTGTTTTTT. This encodes CASSLGRGLGEKLFF.

The V gene is TRBV7-9, the J gene TRBJ2-7; 7 bases are shared with TRBD2. CDR1 SEHNR and CDR2 FQNEAQ come from the germline V gene (reference sequence). The junction had 7 bases not matched to a gene; V was cut back by 5 bases and J by 3 bases. The CDR3 is made up of 14 amino acids. The CDR3 bases are TGTGCCAGCAGCCCCCGAGCGGGGTTCTACGAGCAGTACTTC. Amino acid sequence: CASSPRAGFYEQYF.

The V gene is TRBV28, the J gene TRBJ2-7, with 12 bases identical to TRBD1. Germline loops: CDR1 MDHEN, CDR2 SYDVKM. The CDR3 is 14 residues long. V lost 1 base to trimming and J lost 7 bases; unmatched junction nucleotides: 2. CDR3 loop: CASSLLGQGAEQYF. The CDR3 coding sequence is TGTGCCAGCAGTTTATTGGGACAGGGGGCTGAGCAGTACTTC. Combining the CDR3 with reference TRBV28 and TRBJ2-7 gives the whole variable domain DVKVTQSSRYLVKRTGEKVFLECVQDMDHENMFWYRQDPGLGLRLIYFSYDVKMKEKGDIPEGYSVSREKKERFSLILESASTNQTSMYLCASSLLGQGAEQYFGPGTRLTVT.

This clone appeared a few times. This chain connects TRBV7-9 to TRBJ2-3; 9 bases align to TRBD2. Germline trimming cut 5 bases from V and 4 bases from J; bases unmatched to any gene: 10. Germline CDR1 SEHNR, CDR2 FQNEAQ (reference sequence). CDR3 length: 16 residues. CDR3 residues: CASSQPPSGAADTQYF. As DNA, the CDR3 is TGTGCCAGCAGCCAGCCCCCTAGCGGGGCCGCAGATACGCAGTATTTT.

Of note for this clone: The same CDR3 also results from other DNA sequences found in this sample. This chain links TRBV9 with TRBJ1-5; unclear D gene. Looked up from germline, CDR1 is SGDLS and CDR2 is YYNGEE. The CDR3 covers 13 residues. V lost 0 bases and J lost 6, with 7 bases in between. Written as DNA, the CDR3 is TGTGCCAGCAGCGTAGAAGGAGGTCAGCCCCAGCATTTT. Protein sequence: CASSVEGGQPQHF.

Comments on this clone: Other nucleotide sequences in the sample specify the same CDR3. The gene calls are TRBV7-2 and TRBJ2-7; D unresolved. Trimming removed 3 bases from V and 3 bases from J, with 3 bases in between. Looked up from germline, CDR1 is SGHTA and CDR2 is FQGNSA. The CDR3 sequence is 11 residues long. CDR3 DNA sequence: TGTGCCAGCAGCTTTCTCTACGAGCAGTACTTC. It translates to CASSFLYEQYF.

Only a few counts were recorded for this clone. The rearrangement joins TRBV30 to TRBJ2-7, with no clear D. Germline loops: CDR1 GTSNPN, CDR2 SVGIG (reference sequence). Trimming left V 2 bases short and J 6 bases short, with 23 bases between. This CDR3 contains 16 residues. The CDR3 reads CAWSSTRMGFGSEQYF. DNA of the CDR3: TGTGCCTGGAGTTCGACAAGGATGGGTTTTGGTTCCGAGCAGTACTTC.

V is TRBV7-2 and J is TRBJ2-7; D is perhaps TRBD1 (5 bases). V dropped 4 bases and J dropped 7 bases, with 11 bases sitting between them. The V gene's germline CDR1 is SGHTA and CDR2 FQGNSA. CDR3 length equals 12 residues. The CDR3 spells CASSSTGVEQYF. CDR3 DNA: TGTGCCAGCAGCTCTACAGGAGTTGAGCAGTACTTC.

The V and J genes are TRBV9 and TRBJ2-7, with TRBD1 as a possible D gene (5 bases). The CDR3 runs to 14 residues. V was cut by 3 bases and J by 4 bases, with 14 bases left in between. CDR1 SGDLS and CDR2 YYNGEE come from the germline V gene. The CDR3 nucleotides read TGTGCCAGCAGCGAGACGACAGCCCGTTACGAGCAGTACTTC. Translated: CASSETTARYEQYF.

The V and J genes are TRBV5-6 and TRBJ2-7; D uncertain. Trimming pared 3 bases from V and 4 bases from J, leaving 5 bases between. This CDR3 is 11 amino acids long. Germline V gene data show CDR1 as SGHDT and CDR2 as YYEEEE. The CDR3 region has the DNA TGTGCCAGCAGCTACCAGTACGAGCAGTACTTC. This codes for CASSYQYEQYF. Combining the CDR3 with reference TRBV5-6 and TRBJ2-7 gives the whole variable domain DAGVTQSPTHLIKTRGQQVTLRCSPKSGHDTVSWYQQALGQGPQFIFQYYEEEERQRGNFPDRFSGHQFPNYSSELNVNALLLGDSALYLCASSYQYEQYFGPGTRLTVT.

The table lists this clone with many counts. V gene TRBV9 combines with J gene TRBJ2-3; tentatively, D is TRBD1 or TRBD2 (5 bases each). Germline V gene sequence: CDR1 SGDLS, CDR2 YYNGEE. This CDR3 comprises 15 residues. V was clipped by 0 bases and J by 1 base, with 9 bases between them. The chain's CDR3 is CASSVGGERTDTQYF. The CDR3 DNA follows: TGTGCCAGCAGCGTAGGAGGGGAACGCACAGATACGCAGTATTTT.

This clone has a handful of counts. This chain uses TRBV29-1 with TRBJ2-3, with a possible D match to TRBD2 (6 bases). The V end was cut by 7 bases, the J end by 10 bases, with 21 bases between. Germline V lookup: CDR1 SQVTM, CDR2 ANQGSEA. This CDR3 is built from 13 residues. The CDR3 DNA reads TGCAGCGCCCCAACCCGAACGGGAGAATCGCAGTATTTT. It codes for CSAPTRTGESQYF.

This clone was observed a handful of times. This rearrangement joins TRBV4-2 to TRBJ2-5, with TRBD2 matching 7 bases. The germline gives CDR1 LGHNA, CDR2 YNFKEQ. The CDR3 totals 15 residues. The trim removed 0 bases at V and 5 bases at J, leaving 6 bases unmatched. The CDR3 protein is CASSQEARGGETQYF. CDR3 DNA: TGTGCCAGCAGCCAAGAGGCTAGGGGAGGGGAGACCCAGTACTTC.